This T cell receptor (beta chain) was sequenced for a study of blood T cell repertoires in COVID-19. Overall study context: Samples came from the United States, Italy and Spain, spanning acute and convalescent COVID-19.

Germline CDR1 is SGHNT and CDR2 is YENEEA. V lost 0 bases and J lost 7, with 7 bases in between. This CDR3 has 14 amino acids. Assay: immunoSEQ multiplex PCR; the TCRdb copy retains only in-frame clones and omits some. The table has under 300,000 clones, about 83% seen once. This receptor was identified in a man aged 50 to 60 with acute or convalescent COVID-19. The sequenced material came from peripheral blood. The chain uses TRBV11-3 and TRBJ1-6, with unresolved D. The CDR3 reads CASSLDGDNSPLHF. The DNA of the CDR3 is TGTGCCAGCAGCTTAGATGGAGACAATTCACCCCTCCACTTT.